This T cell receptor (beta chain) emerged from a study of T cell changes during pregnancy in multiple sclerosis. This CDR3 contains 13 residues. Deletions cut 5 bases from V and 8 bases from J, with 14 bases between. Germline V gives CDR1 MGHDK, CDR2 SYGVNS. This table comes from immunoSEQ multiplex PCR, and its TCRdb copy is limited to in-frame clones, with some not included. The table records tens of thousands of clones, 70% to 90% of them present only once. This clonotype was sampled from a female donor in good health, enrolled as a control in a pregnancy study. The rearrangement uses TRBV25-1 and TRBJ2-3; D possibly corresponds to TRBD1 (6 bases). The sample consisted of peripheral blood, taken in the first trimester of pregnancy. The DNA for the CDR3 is TGTGCCAGCAGTCTCCGTACAGGGTCTACGCAGTATTTT. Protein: CASSLRTGSTQYF.